This T cell receptor beta chain was profiled in a study of blood T cells in healthy people across ages (dated by TCRdb to about 2015). For context, the study as a whole: In model experiments, roughly one uniquely barcoded TCR beta cDNA molecule per two T cells was captured by template switching. To track age-related changes in TCR beta repertoire diversity, the study relied on deep sequencing normalized with unique cDNA molecular identifiers. Donors were grouped into four age groups: young (average roughly 17 years), middle-aged (roughly 40), aged (around 62) and long-lived (approximately 82). Donors of different ages were randomly distributed across sequencing lanes to avoid experimental bias. Using the same blood draw, the study looked at two additional independent replicas of 1 million unique cDNA reads for two donors, one aged 18 to 30 and the other aged 80 or older.

Library construction relied on 5' RACE. Sequencing took place on an Illumina HiSeq 2500. A second about 7 to 11 cycle PCR used a sample-barcoded 5' primer and a J-beta primer mix. A unique molecular identifier was introduced onto each TCR beta cDNA molecule by a template-switch 5' adaptor carrying 12 random nucleotides. At least 3 million CDR3-containing paired-end reads were obtained from each sample. The Mint cDNA synthesis kit, primed by a TRBC-specific oligonucleotide, was used to synthesize first-strand cDNA from all RNA. All cDNA was treated with uracil-DNA glycosylase and then went through a first 18-cycle PCR with the universal primers M1SS and BC2_uni_R. The study's processing was this. Each sample was normalized by randomly selecting 1 million high-quality reads, each carrying a distinct molecular identifier. Reads sharing molecular identifiers were discarded rather than binned into consensus sequences. MiTCR, set to a Q25 quality threshold and the strictest error-elimination algorithm, was used for CDR3 identification, clonotype clustering and error correction. A nonparametric unseen species model with Euler transformation was used to estimate lower-bound total TCR beta diversity. TCRdb reprocessing: public reads trimmed at Q25 with fastp, clones called with MiXCR, in-frame beta chains kept. CDR3 protein sequences are deduplicated, and each keeps its most common genes and DNA. TCRdb, rather than the study authors, made the V and J calls. The sample table lists about 1.6 million distinct CDR3 sequences, 34% of them with a count of one. The top ten constitute approximately 10% of the sample.

Overall results and qualifications from the work: Estimates of total diversity based on one million sequenced T cells were regarded as lower bounds and as underestimates. Since profiling was done on bulk unsorted PBMCs, naive and antigen-experienced compartments could not be conclusively compared. The percentage of naive T cells measured by flow cytometry correlated strongly with observed TCR beta diversity. Because donor CMV infection status was unknown, age-related changes in expanded clonotypes were potentially confounded. Observed TCR beta diversity per million T cells fell roughly linearly with age, and a significant reduction was already apparent by age roughly 40. Compared with the aged group, the long-lived group had more naive CD4+ T cells, fewer expanded clones and increased TCR diversity, suggesting age selection.

Details on this clonotype: Its antigen has not been determined. Base qualities were left out, and no much larger clone turns up one base away.

Systemically healthy Caucasian individuals from Russia, 35 to 50 in total and aged about 6 to 95 years, were included as donors. Each donor gave around 9.9 milliliters of peripheral blood, collected into EDTA-treated Vacutainer tubes. PBMCs were isolated by Ficoll-Paque density-gradient centrifugation, with at least 6 million obtained per sample. Total RNA, at least 6 micrograms per sample, was extracted from PBMCs with Trizol reagent. The percentages of naive CD45RAhigh/CD27high T cells were determined by flow cytometry on a PBMC aliquot from every donor. The clonotype comes from a woman younger than 45 in good health. The specimen was blood.

The DNA reads as follows: TGTGCCAGCAGCTCGACGGCGGAGAGCACAGATACGCAGTATTTT. The encoded protein is CASSSTAESTDTQYF. The V and J segments used are TRBV14 and TRBJ2-3; the D gene is unclear. The junction shows trimming of 5 bases on V and 0 bases on J, plus 12 bases between the germline ends. In the germline V gene, CDR1 corresponds to SGHDN and CDR2 to FVKESK. Spanning cysteine to phenylalanine, the CDR3 consists of 15 amino acids. Of all the DNA, just the CDR3 is kept, 45 bases in frame from base 1.